The clone carrying this T cell receptor beta chain was detected a few times. Its antigen is not identified. The use of a sample-barcoded 5' primer and a J-beta primer mix characterized a second PCR of roughly 7 to 11 cycles. Using its own MiXCR run on the 5' RACE reads, TCRdb lists one record per CDR3 protein. The sample yields approximately 900,000 distinct CDR3 sequences, about 27% seen once. This sample was taken from a study of blood T cells in healthy people across ages. Study-level results: Diversity of TCR beta correlated strongly with naive T cell percentage. Estimates of total diversity, which came from one million sequenced T cells, were considered to be underestimates. The study found more naive CD4+ cells and higher diversity in long-lived than aged donors.

These data were also filed under a second study, of T cells of mothers and their children. From that second work: Pairs that are related and pairs that are unrelated have TCR recombination output shaped similarly by thymic selection.

Input material: blood. The sequence was obtained from a woman in her thirties or forties in good health.

The CDR3 reads CASSQLDLLPRTENEQFF. The CDR3, as DNA: TGCGCCAGCAGCCAACTGGATCTCCTCCCCCGCACTGAGAATGAGCAGTTCTTC. The rearrangement uses TRBV4-1 and TRBJ2-1; D gene uncertain. This CDR3 comprises 18 residues. Germline CDR1 is MGHRA and CDR2 is YSYEKL. V lost 2 bases to trimming and J lost 7 bases, with 24 bases between them.